The 29 T cell receptor beta chains given below trace back to one sample, sequenced in a study of shared clonotypes between healthy human individuals. Naive CD8 cells, CD45RO-negative and positively selected for CCR7, excluded terminally differentiated effector memory CD45RA+ cells. TCRdb's table, derived via immunoSEQ multiplex PCR, lists solely in-frame clones and lacks some. The table lists hundreds of thousands of clones, 80% to 95% of them singletons. The sample consisted of naive CD8+ T cells sorted from blood. The receptors derive from a man aged 25 to 45 in good health.

This clone was counted once. This sequence joins TRBV19 and TRBJ2-7; D remains ambiguous. Trimming shortened V by 1 base and J by 3 bases, and 10 bases separated the two germline ends. CDR1 and CDR2 (germline): LNHDA, SQIVND (reference sequence). The CDR3 has 14 amino acids. CDR3 residues: CASSIGGRHYEQYF. The CDR3 DNA is TGTGCCAGTAGTATAGGAGGCCGGCACTACGAGCAGTACTTC.

The CDR3 bases are TGTGCCAGCAGCCACCGTTCCGGGACAGGATACAATGAGCAGTTCTTC. This sequence encodes CASSHRSGTGYNEQFF. The chain uses TRBV9 and TRBJ2-1; 8 nucleotides match TRBD1. V shed 4 bases, J shed 4 bases, and the junction held 10 bases outside the gene matches. Germline V lookup: CDR1 SGDLS, CDR2 YYNGEE. The CDR3 runs to 16 residues.

V and J are TRBV28 and TRBJ2-3; 9 nucleotides line up with TRBD2. CDR3 length: 16 amino acids. Trimming removed 2 bases from V and 7 bases from J; junction bases left unmatched: 10. Germline V gene sequence: CDR1 MDHEN, CDR2 SYDVKM. This CDR3 is CASSLTIAGAEYTQYF. CDR3 nucleotide sequence: TGTGCCAGCAGTTTAACGATAGCGGGAGCAGAATATACGCAGTATTTT.

Details on this clone: The same CDR3 arises from other DNA sequences in this sample as well. This sequence joins TRBV7-2 and TRBJ2-3; 11 positions agree with TRBD1. The germline V gene encodes CDR1 SGHTA and CDR2 FQGNSA. V lost 4 bases and J lost 6; bases outside the gene matches: 3. This CDR3 is 14 amino acids long. The CDR3 protein is CASSSGQGADTQYF. The DNA for the CDR3 is TGTGCCAGCAGCTCCGGACAGGGGGCGGATACGCAGTATTTT.

The chain links TRBV29-1 to TRBJ1-3; a possible D gene is TRBD1 (5 bases). Germline V gene sequence: CDR1 SQVTM, CDR2 ANQGSEA. V lost 6 bases, J lost 0 bases, and 9 bases lay in between. This CDR3 has 13 residues. CDR3 in amino acids: CSVEQASGNTIYF. The CDR3, as DNA: TGCAGCGTAGAACAGGCCTCTGGAAACACCATATATTTT.

A single count supports this clone. The J gene is TRBJ2-7, the V gene TRBV13; 7 nucleotides line up with TRBD2. Per germline, CDR1 PRHDT and CDR2 FYEKMQ (reference sequence). The CDR3 is 15 amino acids. V trimming: 0 bases; J trimming: 3 bases; junction bases outside the gene matches: 5. CDR3 amino acids: CASSLGPSGIYEQYF. The CDR3 nucleotides read TGTGCCAGCAGCTTAGGTCCTAGCGGTATCTACGAGCAGTACTTC.

V gene TRBV6-4 combines with J gene TRBJ2-3, with 10 bases fitting TRBD2. There are 15 residues in the CDR3. The germline V gene encodes CDR1 MRHNA and CDR2 SNTAGT. The junction had 5 bases not matched to a gene; V was cut back by 8 bases and J by 0 bases. The CDR3 sequence: CASRRTSGSTDTQYF. Written as DNA, the CDR3 is TGTGCCAGCCGAAGGACTAGCGGAAGCACAGATACGCAGTATTTT.

This chain connects TRBV27 to TRBJ2-1; TRBD2 agrees at 8 bases. The length of the CDR3 is 13 residues. The junction had 2 bases not matched to a gene; V was cut back by 3 bases and J by 7 bases. Germline V CDR1 and CDR2: MNHEY, SMNVEV (reference sequence). The chain's CDR3 is CASSFIAGNEQFF. The CDR3 bases are TGTGCCAGCAGTTTTATAGCGGGAAATGAGCAGTTCTTC.

The chain combines TRBV4-1 with TRBJ2-7; D gene unclear. Germline V lookup: CDR1 MGHRA, CDR2 YSYEKL. The V end was cut by 0 bases, the J end by 3 bases, with 6 bases between. The CDR3 contains 13 residues. As DNA, the CDR3 is TGCGCCAGCAGCCAAGAGAAATTCTACGAGCAGTACTTC. The encoded protein is CASSQEKFYEQYF.

The chain employs TRBV28 and TRBJ2-1; 8 bases match TRBD2. V dropped 1 base and J dropped 8; count of bases not matched to a gene: 10. This CDR3 is built from 16 residues. Germline V CDR1 and CDR2: MDHEN, SYDVKM. CDR3 protein: CASSLFLRGDVDEQFF. The DNA of the CDR3 is TGTGCCAGCAGTTTATTTTTGCGGGGGGATGTCGATGAGCAGTTCTTC.

In its sample, this clone was seen once. V is TRBV13 and J is TRBJ2-2; D unresolved. CDR3 length: 17 residues. V was trimmed by 4 bases and J by 0 bases, leaving 15 bases between them. Per the germline V gene, CDR1 is PRHDT and CDR2 is FYEKMQ (reference sequence). CDR3 sequence (DNA): TGTGCCAGCAGCTATACTTTCCAGGAAACGAACACCGGGGAGCTGTTTTTT. Protein product: CASSYTFQETNTGELFF.

The chain employs TRBV18 and TRBJ2-3; TRBD2 aligns across 11 bases. V shed 3 bases, J shed 1 base, and the junction held 6 bases outside the gene matches. Per germline, CDR1 KGHSH and CDR2 LQKENI. This CDR3 has 17 residues. The CDR3, as DNA: TGTGCCAGCTCACCTATGGGACTAGCGGTACGCACAGATACGCAGTATTTT. Amino acids: CASSPMGLAVRTDTQYF.

The rearrangement joins TRBV7-9 to TRBJ1-5; TRBD1 is a possible D gene (6 bases). V gave up 5 bases and J gave up 0 bases, with 11 bases separating them. Per germline, CDR1 SEHNR and CDR2 FQNEAQ (reference sequence). This CDR3 has 15 residues. CDR3 nucleotide sequence: TGTGCCAGCAGCGTTCAGGGGAGTAGCAATCAGCCCCAGCATTTT. Translated, it gives CASSVQGSSNQPQHF.

This chain uses TRBV11-3 with TRBJ2-3; 10 positions agree with TRBD1. The CDR3 totals 14 residues. Germline V gene lookup returns CDR1 SGHNT and CDR2 YENEEA. With 5 bases clipped from V and 5 bases from J, the junction kept 4 bases outside the gene matches. The DNA for the CDR3 is TGTGCCAGCAGCGGGGGACAGGGGATAGATACGCAGTATTTT. Translated, it gives CASSGGQGIDTQYF.

This clone was counted once. The same CDR3 can be traced to other DNA sequences in this sample. The gene calls are TRBV7-3 and TRBJ2-1; 9 bases align to TRBD2. Germline-derived CDR1 and CDR2 are SGHTA and FQGTGA. CDR3 size: 15 residues. After removal of 2 bases from V and 4 bases from J, the junction contained 3 bases not matched to a gene. CDR3 nucleotides: TGTGCCAGCAGCTTAGGTGGACTAGCGTACAATGAGCAGTTCTTC. This sequence encodes CASSLGGLAYNEQFF.

The chain carries TRBV28 and TRBJ1-5; perhaps TRBD1 as D (6 bases). Trimming took off 5 bases at V and 2 bases at J, with 13 bases between the two ends. The CDR3 length is 15 residues. Per the germline V gene, CDR1 is MDHEN and CDR2 is SYDVKM. Here the CDR3 reads CASSEGEFRNQPQHF. In DNA form, the CDR3 reads TGTGCCAGCAGTGAGGGGGAATTTCGCAATCAGCCCCAGCATTTT.

The rearrangement links TRBV25-1 to TRBJ1-5, with D maybe TRBD1 (5 bases). There are 13 residues in the CDR3. Trimming took 4 bases from V and 5 from J, leaving 9 bases between them. Looked up from germline, CDR1 is MGHDK and CDR2 is SYGVNS. CDR3 DNA sequence: TGTGCCAGCAGTGGTAGGGGATATCAGCCCCAGCATTTT. Translation: CASSGRGYQPQHF.

This sequence joins TRBV7-9 and TRBJ2-5; 8 bases are shared with TRBD1. CDR1 is SEHNR, CDR2 FQNEAQ, per germline (reference sequence). CDR3 length: 16 residues. V lost 1 base and J lost 5; bases outside the gene matches: 9. DNA of the CDR3: TGTGCCAGCAGCTTAGAAACAGGGGGATTTAGTGAGACCCAGTACTTC. Protein product: CASSLETGGFSETQYF.

CDR3 protein: CASSLRTTEDQPQHF. Written as DNA, the CDR3 is TGTGCCAGCAGCCTCCGCACTACGGAGGATCAGCCCCAGCATTTT. The chain recombines TRBV28 with TRBJ1-5, with D hard to call. The ends were cut back, 6 bases at V and 5 bases at J, with 17 bases in the middle. Germline V lookup: CDR1 MDHEN, CDR2 SYDVKM. The CDR3 spans 15 residues. The full variable domain, its missing parts supplied by reference TRBV28 and TRBJ1-5, is DVKVTQSSRYLVKRTGEKVFLECVQDMDHENMFWYRQDPGLGLRLIYFSYDVKMKEKGDIPEGYSVSREKKERFSLILESASTNQTSMYLCASSLRTTEDQPQHFGDGTRLSIL.

The chain joins TRBV5-8 to TRBJ2-7; D might be TRBD2 (6 bases). This CDR3 is 14 amino acids long. Germline V gene data show CDR1 as SGHTS and CDR2 as YDEGEE. V lost 0 bases and J 0 bases, leaving 7 bases between the germline ends. This CDR3 reads CASSLVGSSYEQYF. The CDR3 region has the DNA TGTGCCAGCAGCTTGGTCGGGAGCTCCTACGAGCAGTACTTC.

The genes are TRBV4-1 and TRBJ1-1; 8 bases map to TRBD1. Trimming at V came to 3 bases and at J to 8 bases, leaving 5 bases not matched to a gene. The CDR3 runs 13 residues. CDR1 is MGHRA, CDR2 YSYEKL, per germline. CDR3 residues: CASSHGQGREAFF. The CDR3 DNA reads as TGCGCCAGCAGCCATGGACAGGGTAGAGAAGCTTTCTTT.

This chain connects TRBV27 to TRBJ2-7; unclear D gene. Trimming shortened V by 1 base and J by 3 bases, and 13 bases separated the two germline ends. The CDR3 is made up of 15 amino acids. Germline V gene sequence: CDR1 MNHEY, CDR2 SMNVEV (reference sequence). CDR3 protein: CASSLLLGKVYEQYF. The CDR3 nucleotides are TGTGCCAGCAGTTTATTGTTGGGGAAAGTCTACGAGCAGTACTTC.

The rearrangement joins TRBV27 to TRBJ2-7; maybe TRBD1 (5 bases). Trimming took off 0 bases at V and 7 bases at J, with 10 bases between the two ends. CDR1 and CDR2 (germline): MNHEY, SMNVEV (reference sequence). The CDR3 totals 13 residues. CDR3 sequence: CASSLSGPLEQYF. CDR3 nucleotides: TGTGCCAGCAGTTTATCGGGGCCCCTGGAGCAGTACTTC.

This clone appeared once. The V gene is TRBV6-1, the J gene TRBJ2-5; D remains unclear. The CDR3 is 13 residues long. V was pared by 5 bases and J by 5 bases, with 12 bases between. The germline V gene has CDR1 MNHNS and CDR2 SASEGT. The CDR3 coding sequence is TGTGCCAGCAGTACTTGGGTTGGTGAGACCCAGTACTTC. Residues: CASSTWVGETQYF.

The genes are TRBV2 and TRBJ2-7; D is perhaps TRBD1 or TRBD2 (5 bases each). The germline gives CDR1 SNHLY, CDR2 FYNNEI. This CDR3 spans 14 amino acids. V was pared by 3 bases and J by 3 bases, with 12 bases between. The DNA of the CDR3 is TGTGCCAGCAGTGAGCTCGGGGCAGACTACGAGCAGTACTTC. Its translation: CASSELGADYEQYF.

This chain connects TRBV10-1 to TRBJ1-5, with D unresolved. Germline loops: CDR1 WNHNN, CDR2 SYGVQD (reference sequence). This CDR3 has 16 amino acids. V lost 4 bases to trimming and J lost 2 bases, with 15 bases between them. The CDR3 spells CASSAAGVRGNQPQHF. The CDR3 bases are TGCGCCAGCAGTGCCGCCGGGGTAAGGGGCAATCAGCCCCAGCATTTT.

V gene TRBV10-3 combines with J gene TRBJ1-4; the D is unclear. Germline V gene data show CDR1 as ENHRY and CDR2 as SYGVKD. Trimming left V 4 bases short and J 5 bases short, with 11 bases between. CDR3 length equals 14 residues. The CDR3 sequence: CAISVAVGNEKLFF. The DNA for the CDR3 is TGTGCCATCAGTGTTGCGGTGGGGAATGAAAAACTGTTTTTT.

The chain links TRBV7-9 to TRBJ2-5; D is unresolved. Between the trimmed V and J ends, which lost 1 base and 5 bases, there was a span of 5 bases. The CDR3 covers 12 residues. The germline gives CDR1 SEHNR, CDR2 FQNEAQ (reference sequence). CDR3 amino acids: CASSLELETQYF. The CDR3 region has the DNA TGTGCCAGCAGCTTAGAATTGGAGACCCAGTACTTC.

The chain employs TRBV27 and TRBJ2-3; perhaps TRBD2 as D (5 bases). The CDR3 runs to 19 residues. Looked up from germline, CDR1 is MNHEY and CDR2 is SMNVEV (reference sequence). The V end lost 5 bases, the J end lost 1 base, and 25 bases lay between the germline ends. The CDR3 here is CASSATGNLITRGTDTQYF. The CDR3, as DNA: TGTGCCAGCAGTGCAACGGGGAACTTAATTACCCGAGGCACAGATACGCAGTATTTT.